The 31 T cell receptor beta chains reported below all come from one sample, sequenced in a study of T cells in Graves' hyperthyroidism and ophthalmopathy. TCR beta CDR3 regions were amplified from RNA transcripts. First-round RT-PCR of the TCR CDR3 relied on the HTBI primer set. TCRdb analysed the multiplex PCR reads with MiXCR anew, one entry per CDR3 protein. The sample carries roughly 380,000 distinct CDR3 sequences, about a sixth recorded once. The source material was blood. The source is a middle-aged woman with Graves' ophthalmopathy.

This clonotype was observed at least ten times. The chain combines TRBV6-1 with TRBJ2-7; 9 positions agree with TRBD2. With V trimmed by 3 bases and J by 5 bases, 2 bases remained unmatched. The germline V gene encodes CDR1 MNHNS and CDR2 SASEGT. There are 13 residues in the CDR3. In DNA, the CDR3 is TGTGCCAGCAGTGATAGACTAGCGGACGAGCAGTACTTC. It is translated as CASSDRLADEQYF.

This clonotype appeared many times. This rearrangement joins TRBV12-3 or TRBV12-4 to TRBJ2-7; 8 nucleotides match TRBD2. This CDR3 comprises 14 residues. Trimming cost V 8 bases and J 4 bases; bases outside gene matches: 10. The CDR3 sequence: CASRGGYRSYEQYF. In DNA, the CDR3 is TGTGCCAGCCGGGGGGGGTACAGAAGTTACGAGCAGTACTTC.

This clonotype was counted many times. The rearrangement joins TRBV18 to TRBJ2-7; either TRBD1 or TRBD2 may supply D (5 bases each). Trimming shortened V by 6 bases and J by 7 bases, and 25 bases separated the two germline ends. The germline V gene encodes CDR1 KGHSH and CDR2 LQKENI. The CDR3 runs 16 residues. CDR3 residues: CASSAVPGTVDGEQYF. DNA of the CDR3: TGTGCCAGCTCGGCGGTCCCCGGGACGGTAGATGGGGAGCAGTACTTC.

This clonotype was seen many times. The chain recombines TRBV11-2 with TRBJ1-2; 7 nucleotides line up with TRBD1. This CDR3 contains 15 residues. Germline V lookup: CDR1 SGHAT, CDR2 FQNNGV. V lost 5 bases and J lost 7; bases outside the gene matches: 13. In DNA, the CDR3 is TGTGCCAGCAGCGCGCTACCAAAGGGGGCTGGTGGCTACACCTTC. Protein sequence: CASSALPKGAGGYTF.

The table lists this clonotype with a few counts. CDR3 sequence (DNA): TGTGCCACCGAAAGCGGGAGGGCCGAAGAGACCCAGTACTTC. Residues: CATESGRAEETQYF. V usage is TRBV15 and J usage is TRBJ2-5; 10 bases are shared with TRBD2. Unmatched junction bases numbered 6, after V lost 8 bases and J lost 3 bases. CDR3 size: 14 residues. Germline loops: CDR1 LNHNV, CDR2 YYDKDF (reference sequence).

This clonotype was seen ten or more times. The V gene is TRBV6-2 or TRBV6-3, the J gene TRBJ2-7; D might be TRBD2 (6 bases). Germline V gene lookup returns CDR1 MNHEY and CDR2 SVGEGT. With 0 bases removed from V and 4 bases from J, the gap between germline ends came to 16 bases. The CDR3 totals 16 residues. The CDR3 here is CASSYSTPGTGYEQYF. DNA for the CDR3: TGTGCCAGCAGTTACTCGACTCCCGGGACTGGGTACGAGCAGTACTTC.

This clonotype was observed at least ten times. V gene TRBV28 combines with J gene TRBJ1-2, with a possible D match to TRBD1 (6 bases). V lost 5 bases and J 5 bases, leaving 18 bases between the germline ends. Germline V gene data show CDR1 as MDHEN and CDR2 as SYDVKM. The CDR3 runs to 15 residues. This CDR3 reads CASSRRGGAGYGYTF. The CDR3 DNA follows: TGTGCCAGCAGTCGAAGAGGGGGGGCAGGGTATGGCTACACCTTC.

Many counts were recorded for this clonotype. CDR3 coding DNA: TGTGCCAGCAGTTACTCGATGGAGGGAGTGCTTACGGGGGAGCAGTACTTC. This translates into CASSYSMEGVLTGEQYF. The chain has TRBV6-5 and TRBJ2-7; the D gene is possibly TRBD2 (6 bases). Trimming took 0 bases from V and 7 from J, leaving 22 bases between them. CDR1 is MNHEY, CDR2 SVGAGI, per germline. This CDR3 comprises 17 residues.

This clonotype appeared many times. The J gene is TRBJ2-7, the V gene TRBV6-2 or TRBV6-3; 9 bases are a match to TRBD2. V lost 6 bases, J lost 4 bases, and 7 bases stayed unmatched. Germline CDR1 is MNHEY and CDR2 is SVGEGT. The CDR3 spans 14 residues. The CDR3 here is CASRTSGRQYEQYF. Here the CDR3 DNA reads TGTGCCAGCAGGACGAGCGGGAGGCAGTACGAGCAGTACTTC.

The J gene is TRBJ2-5, the V gene TRBV20-1, with D possibly matching TRBD2 (5 bases). Germline values: CDR1 DFQATT, CDR2 SNEGSKA (reference sequence). V lost 1 base and J 5 bases, leaving 14 bases between the germline ends. The CDR3 loop spans 14 amino acids. This chain's CDR3 is CSARAPATGETQYF. The CDR3 DNA reads TGCAGTGCTAGAGCCCCAGCCACGGGGGAGACCCAGTACTTC.

There are many counts of this clonotype. The rearrangement uses TRBV9 and TRBJ2-5; the D call may be TRBD1 or TRBD2 (5 bases each). The V end was cut by 3 bases, the J end by 4 bases, with 16 bases between. The CDR3 consists of 15 residues. The germline CDR1 and CDR2 sequences are SGDLS and YYNGEE. CDR3 coding DNA: TGTGCCAGCAGCGGGTTACAGGTTGGGGGAGAGACCCAGTACTTC. It yields the protein CASSGLQVGGETQYF.

This clonotype showed up just a few times. This chain connects TRBV28 to TRBJ1-1; the D is unclear. CDR3 size: 12 residues. Trimming cost V 0 bases and J 6 bases, with 5 bases left between them. Germline CDR1 and CDR2: MDHEN and SYDVKM. The DNA of the CDR3 is TGTGCCAGCAGTTTATGGGAAGCTGAAGCTTTCTTT. It encodes CASSLWEAEAFF. The full variable domain, rest sourced from reference TRBV28 and TRBJ1-1, is DVKVTQSSRYLVKRTGEKVFLECVQDMDHENMFWYRQDPGLGLRLIYFSYDVKMKEKGDIPEGYSVSREKKERFSLILESASTNQTSMYLCASSLWEAEAFFGQGTRLTVV.

This clonotype was picked up many times. The chain combines TRBV20-1 with TRBJ2-7, with 10 bases fitting TRBD2. CDR3 length equals 17 residues. Germline trimming cut 4 bases from V and 3 bases from J; bases unmatched to any gene: 15. CDR1 is DFQATT, CDR2 SNEGSKA, per germline (reference sequence). CDR3 DNA: TGCAGTGCTACGAGGCTAGCGGGAGACAAAGACTTCTACGAGCAGTACTTC. Amino acid sequence: CSATRLAGDKDFYEQYF.

This clonotype occurred many times. The gene calls are TRBV6-1 and TRBJ2-5, with unresolved D. The length of the CDR3 is 13 residues. The germline CDR1 and CDR2 sequences are MNHNS and SASEGT. V lost 3 bases and J 3 bases, leaving 8 bases between the germline ends. The CDR3 sequence is CASSDARKETQYF. In DNA form, the CDR3 reads TGTGCCAGCAGTGACGCGCGCAAAGAGACCCAGTACTTC.

This clonotype was seen at least ten times. The V gene is TRBV6-5, the J gene TRBJ2-4; possibly TRBD1 for D (6 bases). The V end was cut by 6 bases, the J end by 1 base, with 16 bases between. CDR1 is MNHEY and CDR2 is SVGAGI in the germline V gene. CDR3 length equals 16 residues. CDR3 nucleotide sequence: TGTGCCAGCAGCCACTCACCCGACAGGGCCAAAAACATTCAGTACTTC. Translation gives CASSHSPDRAKNIQYF.

This clonotype was recorded at least ten times. The chain links TRBV28 to TRBJ2-5, with a possible D match to TRBD2 (5 bases). The germline V gene has CDR1 MDHEN and CDR2 SYDVKM. CDR3 length: 15 amino acids. Deletions cut 7 bases from V and 1 base from J, with 16 bases between. The CDR3 loop reads CASTMVGEGQETQYF. The CDR3 nucleotides are TGTGCCAGCACCATGGTCGGGGAAGGCCAAGAGACCCAGTACTTC.

This sequence joins TRBV6-2 or TRBV6-3 and TRBJ1-2, with D maybe TRBD1 (6 bases). V lost 6 bases, J lost 1 base, and 15 bases lay in between. This CDR3 comprises 15 residues. CDR1 MNHEY and CDR2 SVGEGT come from the germline V gene. The CDR3 sequence is CASSKTGINNYGYTF. The CDR3, as DNA: TGTGCCAGCAGCAAGACAGGCATCAATAACTATGGCTACACCTTC.

Many counts were recorded for this clonotype. The chain is built from TRBV12-3 or TRBV12-4 and TRBJ2-7, with 10 bases aligning to TRBD2. This CDR3 spans 16 amino acids. V trimming: 3 bases; J trimming: 7 bases; junction bases outside the gene matches: 12. The CDR3 reads CASSLGGLAGGGEQYF. The DNA of the CDR3 is TGTGCCAGCAGTTTGGGGGGATTAGCGGGAGGAGGGGAGCAGTACTTC.

This clonotype occurred many times. The rearrangement joins TRBV28 to TRBJ1-1; D ambiguous. CDR3 length equals 12 residues. The V gene's germline CDR1 is MDHEN and CDR2 SYDVKM. V lost 5 bases, J lost 5 bases, and 9 bases lay in between. In DNA, the CDR3 is TGTGCCAGCAGTCATGGACCTACTGAAGCTTTCTTT. As protein: CASSHGPTEAFF.

This clonotype occurred a few times. Because it lacks the conserved phenylalanine or tryptophan at the end, this CDR3 is likely a read error. V and J are TRBV11-2 and TRBJ2-7; no firm D call. Trimming stripped 5 bases from V and 0 bases from J, with 11 bases between. The CDR3 contains 14 residues. Germline V lookup: CDR1 SGHAT, CDR2 FQNNGV. The CDR3 is CASSILQSSYEQYL. The CDR3 DNA is TGTGCCAGCAGCATTCTACAGAGCTCCTACGAGCAGTACCTC.

At least ten counts were recorded for this clonotype. The chain combines TRBV11-2 with TRBJ2-7; D remains ambiguous. CDR3 size: 15 residues. V was shortened by 3 bases and J by 0 bases, with 12 bases between the two germline ends. CDR1 SGHAT and CDR2 FQNNGV come from the germline V gene. CDR3: CASSFVRDRSYEQYF. The CDR3 DNA follows: TGTGCCAGCAGCTTTGTCCGTGATCGCTCCTACGAGCAGTACTTC.

The table lists this clonotype with many counts. The rearrangement links TRBV2 to TRBJ1-1; unclear D gene. The CDR3 runs 13 residues. Germline V gene data show CDR1 as SNHLY and CDR2 as FYNNEI. The V end lost 2 bases, the J end lost 8 bases, and 12 bases lay between the germline ends. The CDR3 DNA is TGTGCCAGCAGTGAATGGGCAACGGGGGAAGCTTTCTTT. Translation: CASSEWATGEAFF.

This clonotype was picked up many times. As DNA, the CDR3 is TGTGCCAGCAGCGTCCACCTTGGCACCGGGGAGCTGTTTTTT. Translation: CASSVHLGTGELFF. The V and J genes are TRBV9 and TRBJ2-2, with D uncertain. This CDR3 comprises 14 residues. Trimming removed 2 bases at V and 4 bases at J, with 9 bases between. The germline gives CDR1 SGDLS, CDR2 YYNGEE.

Ten or more counts support this clonotype. The chain couples TRBV20-1 to TRBJ1-1; TRBD1 is a possible D gene (6 bases). This CDR3 region has 13 residues. Trimming stripped 6 bases from V and 7 bases from J, with 18 bases between. From germline, CDR1 is DFQATT and CDR2 SNEGSKA (reference sequence). The chain's CDR3 is CSATGGTLNEAFF. The CDR3, as DNA: TGCAGTGCAACCGGCGGGACACTCAATGAAGCTTTCTTT.

V usage is TRBV11-3 and J usage is TRBJ1-1; D remains unclear. CDR1 and CDR2 (germline): SGHNT, YENEEA. The CDR3 is 13 amino acids. V was clipped by 7 bases and J by 6 bases, with 15 bases between them. CDR3 amino acids: CASTPRGHPEAFF. In DNA form, the CDR3 reads TGTGCCAGCACCCCCCGCGGGCACCCTGAAGCTTTCTTT.

This clonotype was seen repeatedly, ten times or more. The junction shows a germline mismatch at one end, possibly a read error. This chain links TRBV16 with TRBJ2-7, with TRBD1 matching over 8 bases. CDR1 KGHSY and CDR2 FQNENV come from the germline V gene. CDR3 length: 12 residues. The CDR3 DNA reads TGTGCCAGCAGCCAAGTTCGGACAGGGACGCACTTC. Translating it yields CASSQVRTGTHF.

As concerns this clonotype: The junction shows a germline mismatch at one end, possibly a read error. V is TRBV6-5 and J is TRBJ2-3; TRBD2 matches at 7 bases. Germline CDR1 MNHEY, CDR2 SVGAGI. The CDR3 loop spans 14 amino acids. CDR3 bases: TGTGCCGGCAGTTATGTTCGGGAGGCTGATACGCAGTATTTT. Its protein product is CAGSYVREADTQYF.

This clonotype was seen more than once but under ten times. This rearrangement joins TRBV4-2 to TRBJ2-7, with D perhaps being TRBD1 or TRBD2 (5 bases each). The CDR3 consists of 15 residues. V was trimmed by 5 bases and J by 6 bases, leaving 20 bases between them. Germline CDR1 reads LGHNA; CDR2 reads YNFKEQ. The CDR3 region is CASSISGTGSPEQYF. CDR3 coding DNA: TGTGCCAGCAGCATTTCCGGGACCGGTTCCCCCGAGCAGTACTTC.

There are many counts of this clonotype. The chain carries TRBV13 and TRBJ1-3; unclear D gene. V was trimmed by 5 bases and J by 0 bases, leaving 17 bases between them. This CDR3 region has 17 residues. Germline values: CDR1 PRHDT, CDR2 FYEKMQ (reference sequence). DNA of the CDR3: TGTGCCAGCAGCCTCCGGACGGAACCAATCTCTGGAAACACCATATATTTT. Translation: CASSLRTEPISGNTIYF.

This clonotype was seen ten or more times. The V gene is TRBV12-3 or TRBV12-4, the J gene TRBJ1-3; a weak D match, TRBD1 (5 bases). CDR3 length equals 15 residues. The ends were cut back, 7 bases at V and 2 bases at J, with 15 bases in the middle. CDR3 amino acids: CASKAGAVTGNTIYF. The CDR3 bases are TGTGCCAGCAAGGCCGGGGCTGTTACTGGAAACACCATATATTTT.

This clonotype was picked up many times. The rearrangement links TRBV2 to TRBJ1-5, with 10 bases that match TRBD1. V was pared by 7 bases and J by 6 bases, with 3 bases of the junction left unmatched. CDR1 and CDR2 from the germline V gene are SNHLY and FYNNEI. There are 13 residues in the CDR3. The CDR3 loop is CASTRTGGQPQHF. In DNA, the CDR3 is TGTGCCAGCACAAGGACAGGGGGTCAGCCCCAGCATTTT.